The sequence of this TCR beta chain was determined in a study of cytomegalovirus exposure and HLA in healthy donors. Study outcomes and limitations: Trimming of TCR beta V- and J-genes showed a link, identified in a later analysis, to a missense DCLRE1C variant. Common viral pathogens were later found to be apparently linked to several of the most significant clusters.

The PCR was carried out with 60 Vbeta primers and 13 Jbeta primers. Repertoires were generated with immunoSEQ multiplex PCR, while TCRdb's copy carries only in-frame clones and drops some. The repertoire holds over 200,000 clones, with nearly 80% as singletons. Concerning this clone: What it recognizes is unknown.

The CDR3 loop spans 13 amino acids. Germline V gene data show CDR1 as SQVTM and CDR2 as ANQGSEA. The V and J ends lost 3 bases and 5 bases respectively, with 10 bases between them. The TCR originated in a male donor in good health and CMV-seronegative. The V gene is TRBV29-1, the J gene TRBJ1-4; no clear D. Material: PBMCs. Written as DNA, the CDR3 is TGCAGCGTTGAGGCCGACGGGAATGAAAAACTGTTTTTT. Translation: CSVEADGNEKLFF.